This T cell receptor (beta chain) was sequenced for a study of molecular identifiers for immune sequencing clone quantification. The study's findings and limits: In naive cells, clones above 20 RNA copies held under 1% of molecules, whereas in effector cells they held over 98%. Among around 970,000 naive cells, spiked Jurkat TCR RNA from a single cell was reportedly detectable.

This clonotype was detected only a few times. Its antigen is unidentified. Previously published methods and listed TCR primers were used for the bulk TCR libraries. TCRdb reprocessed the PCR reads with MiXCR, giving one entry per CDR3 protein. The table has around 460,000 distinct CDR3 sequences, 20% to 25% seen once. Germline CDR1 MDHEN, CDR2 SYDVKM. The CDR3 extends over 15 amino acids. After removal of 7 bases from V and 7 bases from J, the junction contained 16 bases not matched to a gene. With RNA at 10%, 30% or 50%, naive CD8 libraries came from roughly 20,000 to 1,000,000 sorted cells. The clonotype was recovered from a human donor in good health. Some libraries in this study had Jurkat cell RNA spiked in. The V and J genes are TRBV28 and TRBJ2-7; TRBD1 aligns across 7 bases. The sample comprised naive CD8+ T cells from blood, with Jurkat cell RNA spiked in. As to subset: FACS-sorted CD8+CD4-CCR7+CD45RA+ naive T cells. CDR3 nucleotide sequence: TGTGCCAGCACCCTAGGCCCGGACAGGCCCCGGGAGCAGTACTTC. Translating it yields CASTLGPDRPREQYF.